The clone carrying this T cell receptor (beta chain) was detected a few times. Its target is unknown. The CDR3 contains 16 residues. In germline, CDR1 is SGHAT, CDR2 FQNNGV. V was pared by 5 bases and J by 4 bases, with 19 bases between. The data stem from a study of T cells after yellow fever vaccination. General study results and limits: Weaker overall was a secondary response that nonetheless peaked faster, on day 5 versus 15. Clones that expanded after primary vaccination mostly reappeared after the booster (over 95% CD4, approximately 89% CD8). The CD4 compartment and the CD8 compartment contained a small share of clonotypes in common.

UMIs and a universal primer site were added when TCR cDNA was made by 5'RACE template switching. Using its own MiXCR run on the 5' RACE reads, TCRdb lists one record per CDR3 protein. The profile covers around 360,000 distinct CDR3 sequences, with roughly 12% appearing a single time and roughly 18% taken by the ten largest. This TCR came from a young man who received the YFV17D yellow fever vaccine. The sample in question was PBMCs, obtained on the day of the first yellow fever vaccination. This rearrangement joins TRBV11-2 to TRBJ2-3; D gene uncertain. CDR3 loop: CASSQSPGQSADTQYF. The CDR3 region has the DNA TGTGCCAGCAGCCAGAGCCCCGGGCAGAGCGCAGATACGCAGTATTTT.